Below are 4 T cell receptor beta chains sequenced from a single sample in a study of T-cell reconstitution after alpha-beta-depleted transplantation in children. Molecular barcoding with unique molecular identifiers was used for the TCRbeta library. TCRdb re-derived calls from the PCR reads in MiXCR, one entry per CDR3 protein. Of about 980,000 distinct CDR3 sequences in the sample, under 30% were seen once. The sequenced sample was PBMCs, mostly from graft donor cells, obtained 360 days after TCRalphabeta/CD19-depleted stem cell transplant. The source is a boy in the first two years of life who had a stem cell transplant for SCID, so the T cells may come from the graft donor.

The chain combines TRBV28 with TRBJ2-5, with 10 bases that match TRBD2. This CDR3 spans 16 amino acids. Germline CDR1 is MDHEN and CDR2 is SYDVKM. Trimming removed 4 bases from V and 1 base from J; junction bases left unmatched: 6. CDR3 sequence (DNA): TGTGCCAGCAGTTCCCCACTAGCGGGGTCCCAAGAGACCCAGTACTTC. Its protein product is CASSSPLAGSQETQYF.

This rearrangement joins TRBV29-1 to TRBJ1-1, with 9 bases aligning to TRBD1. With V trimmed by 4 bases and J by 8 bases, 5 bases remained unmatched. The CDR3 spans 12 residues. CDR1 SQVTM and CDR2 ANQGSEA come from the germline V gene. The CDR3 DNA is TGCAGCGTTGGGGACAGGGCACGAGAAGCTTTCTTT. Its protein product is CSVGDRAREAFF.

The V call is TRBV7-8, the J call TRBJ2-7; D may be TRBD1 (6 bases). The germline V gene encodes CDR1 SGHVS and CDR2 FQNEAQ. V lost 2 bases and J lost 2, with 10 bases in between. This CDR3 has 14 residues. The CDR3 loop is CASSLMDRTYEQYF. DNA of the CDR3: TGTGCCAGCAGCTTAATGGACAGAACCTACGAGCAGTACTTC.

Only a few counts were recorded for this clonotype. This chain links TRBV4-1 with TRBJ1-6; no firm D call. Between the trimmed V and J ends, which lost 1 base and 13 bases, there was a span of 14 bases. Germline V gene sequence: CDR1 MGHRA, CDR2 YSYEKL. The CDR3 length is 14 residues. The CDR3 DNA is TGCGCCAGCAGCCAAGCATGGGCATCTTGGCCCCTCCACTTT. This codes for CASSQAWASWPLHF.